The 30 T cell receptor beta chains reported below all come from one sample, sequenced in a study of early T cells in non-severe SARS-CoV-2 infection. Each CDR3 protein gets one entry after TCRdb re-called the 5' RACE reads with MiXCR. The sample holds some 76,000 distinct CDR3 sequences, roughly 15% seen once. The specimen sequenced was whole blood. All receptors derive from an adult who was a healthcare worker with PCR-confirmed SARS-CoV-2 infection or an uninfected control (not recorded which).

The V call is TRBV19, the J call TRBJ2-3; D is perhaps TRBD2 (6 bases). Germline V gene lookup returns CDR1 LNHDA and CDR2 SQIVND (reference sequence). V was shortened by 6 bases and J by 4 bases, with 20 bases between the two germline ends. This CDR3 contains 16 residues. Here the CDR3 reads CASRPTGRRVADTQYF. The CDR3 DNA is TGTGCCAGTAGACCCACCGGGCGGAGGGTGGCAGATACGCAGTATTTT. The entire variable domain, with the rest obtained from reference TRBV19 and TRBJ2-3, is as follows: DGGITQSPKYLFRKEGQNVTLSCEQNLNHDAMYWYRQDPGQGLRLIYYSQIVNDFQKGDIAEGYSVSREKKESFPLTVTSAQKNPTAFYLCASRPTGRRVADTQYFGPGTRLTVL.

This clonotype was counted many times. V gene TRBV19 combines with J gene TRBJ2-6; weak D call: TRBD2 (5 bases). CDR3 length equals 14 residues. Trimming took off 6 bases at V and 3 bases at J, with 9 bases between the two ends. Germline V gene lookup returns CDR1 LNHDA and CDR2 SQIVND (reference sequence). In DNA, the CDR3 is TGTGCCAGTAGCGAGGGTATTGGGGCCAACGTCCTGACTTTC. Translating it yields CASSEGIGANVLTF.

The chain uses TRBV7-6 and TRBJ2-7, with 8 bases aligning to TRBD2. This CDR3 region has 19 residues. In germline, CDR1 is SGHVS, CDR2 FNYEAQ. Trimming removed 1 base from V and 2 bases from J; junction bases left unmatched: 16. The CDR3 reads CASSLEQSGTSVRTYEQYF. CDR3 nucleotide sequence: TGTGCCAGCAGCTTAGAGCAGTCCGGGACTAGTGTTCGAACCTACGAGCAGTACTTC.

The V and J genes are TRBV3-1 and TRBJ1-6, with 12 positions matching TRBD1. There are 14 residues in the CDR3. The germline V gene encodes CDR1 LGHDT and CDR2 YNNKEL (reference sequence). V dropped 4 bases and J dropped 9; count of bases not matched to a gene: 1. CDR3 in amino acids: CASSRDRGLSPLHF. CDR3 DNA sequence: TGTGCCAGCAGCCGGGACAGGGGGCTTTCACCCCTCCACTTT.

The J gene is TRBJ2-5, the V gene TRBV6-2 or TRBV6-3; 7 nucleotides align to TRBD2. Germline loops: CDR1 MNHEY, CDR2 SVGEGT. This CDR3 spans 14 amino acids. The J segment lost 3 bases and the V segment lost 2 bases, leaving 3 bases of the junction unmatched. The CDR3 DNA sequence: TGTGCCAGCAGTTACCCCGGACTAGAAGAGACCCAGTACTTC. Its translation is CASSYPGLEETQYF.

This clonotype showed up just a few times. The chain is built from TRBV7-2 and TRBJ2-1; 8 bases map to TRBD2. The V segment lost 4 bases and the J segment 3 bases; nucleotides outside the gene matches: 5. CDR3 length equals 15 residues. CDR1 is SGHTA, CDR2 FQGNSA, per germline. The chain's CDR3 is CASSYGLAGYNEQFF. CDR3 nucleotide sequence: TGTGCCAGCAGCTATGGACTAGCAGGCTACAATGAGCAGTTCTTC.

This chain joins TRBV7-2 and TRBJ2-7, with 7 nucleotides matching TRBD2. V lost 5 bases, J lost 11 bases, and 9 bases stayed unmatched. The CDR3 is 12 residues long. Germline V lookup: CDR1 SGHTA, CDR2 FQGNSA. This CDR3 reads CASSEYGTTKYF. The CDR3 bases are TGTGCCAGCAGCGAATACGGGACTACCAAGTACTTC.

The rearrangement links TRBV5-1 to TRBJ1-4; D remains unclear. The V end was cut by 4 bases, the J end by 0 bases, with 7 bases between. The CDR3 spans 14 residues. The germline gives CDR1 SGHRS, CDR2 YFSETQ. The CDR3 DNA follows: TGCGCCAGCAGCACCGGGACAACTAATGAAAAACTGTTTTTT. Protein sequence: CASSTGTTNEKLFF.

This clonotype was observed a handful of times. V is TRBV9 and J is TRBJ1-6; no clear D gene. Germline loops: CDR1 SGDLS, CDR2 YYNGEE. Trimming took 0 bases from V and 10 from J, leaving 14 bases between them. CDR3 size: 15 residues. CDR3 nucleotide sequence: TGTGCCAGCAGCGTAGGAGCACTCGGAGAGTCACCCCTCCACTTT. Translation gives CASSVGALGESPLHF.

This clonotype was counted only a few times. The chain uses TRBV11-2 and TRBJ2-3; D is unresolved. The CDR3 is made up of 15 amino acids. Trimming left V 3 bases short and J 3 bases short, with 13 bases between. Germline values: CDR1 SGHAT, CDR2 FQNNGV. The CDR3 DNA reads as TGTGCCAGCAGCTTTAAAAACTCCGGTACAGATACGCAGTATTTT. Amino acids: CASSFKNSGTDTQYF.

V usage is TRBV29-1 and J usage is TRBJ2-3; 10 bases align to TRBD2. Germline-derived CDR1 and CDR2 are SQVTM and ANQGSEA. The CDR3 is 16 amino acids. This chain's CDR3 is CHMGRKREGHADTQYF. Here the CDR3 DNA reads TGCCATATGGGGCGGAAGCGGGAGGGCCATGCAGATACGCAGTATTTT.

V gene TRBV6-2 or TRBV6-3 combines with J gene TRBJ1-2, with no clear D. Trimming took 2 bases from V and 8 from J, leaving 12 bases between them. The CDR3 contains 13 residues. The germline gives CDR1 MNHEY, CDR2 SVGEGT. DNA for the CDR3: TGTGCCAGCAGTTACCGCGTTGGAGCCGGCTACACCTTC. This translates into CASSYRVGAGYTF.

This clonotype is medium-sized (0.01 to 0.1%) in the sample. V is TRBV16 and J is TRBJ1-1; D not certain. CDR3 length: 14 residues. V gave up 3 bases and J gave up 0 bases, with 8 bases separating them. Germline values: CDR1 KGHSY, CDR2 FQNENV. The CDR3 spells CASSQETMNTEAFF. The CDR3 DNA reads TGTGCCAGCAGCCAGGAGACCATGAACACTGAAGCTTTCTTT.

The table lists this clonotype with a few counts. With a much larger clone just one base away, this may be a read error. This rearrangement joins TRBV30 to TRBJ2-1; no definite D call. Trimming took off 5 bases at V and 7 bases at J, with 12 bases between the two ends. Germline V gene lookup returns CDR1 GTSNPN and CDR2 SVGIG (reference sequence). The CDR3 totals 12 residues. The CDR3 loop reads CAWVGLGNEQFF. The CDR3 DNA reads TGTGCCTGGGTCGGGCTTGGGAATGAGCAGTTCTTC.

This clonotype has a handful of counts. The chain combines TRBV28 with TRBJ1-1; 7 positions match TRBD1. CDR3 length: 15 amino acids. Germline CDR1 reads MDHEN; CDR2 reads SYDVKM. Losses at the gene ends were 6 bases for V and 5 bases for J; bases not matched to a gene: 12. The CDR3 loop is CASSSGTTGRTEAFF. The CDR3 DNA sequence: TGTGCCAGCAGCTCAGGTACGACAGGGAGGACTGAAGCTTTCTTT. The full variable domain, rest sourced from reference TRBV28 and TRBJ1-1, is DVKVTQSSRYLVKRTGEKVFLECVQDMDHENMFWYRQDPGLGLRLIYFSYDVKMKEKGDIPEGYSVSREKKERFSLILESASTNQTSMYLCASSSGTTGRTEAFFGQGTRLTVV.

In its sample, this clonotype was seen a few times. J is TRBJ2-3 and V is TRBV19; D may be TRBD1 (6 bases). The length of the CDR3 is 12 residues. Germline values: CDR1 LNHDA, CDR2 SQIVND (reference sequence). Trimming shortened V by 8 bases and J by 5 bases, and 11 bases separated the two germline ends. The CDR3: CASLQGIDTQYF. The CDR3 nucleotides are TGTGCCAGTCTTCAGGGGATAGATACGCAGTATTTT.

This clonotype was counted between two and nine times. The chain couples TRBV4-3 to TRBJ2-2, with D maybe TRBD2 (5 bases). In germline, CDR1 is LGHNA, CDR2 YSLEER. There are 18 residues in the CDR3. Trimming left V 1 base short and J 0 bases short, with 15 bases between. The CDR3 region has the DNA TGCGCCAGCAGCCAAGCCGGGGTGGCCAAGGCGAACACCGGGGAGCTGTTTTTT. Residues: CASSQAGVAKANTGELFF.

This clonotype is medium-sized (0.01 to 0.1%) within its sample. V usage is TRBV11-2 and J usage is TRBJ2-4; D is ambiguous. This CDR3 comprises 14 residues. The V gene lost 5 bases and the J gene lost 0 bases, with 8 bases spanning the gap. Per germline, CDR1 SGHAT and CDR2 FQNNGV. The CDR3 sequence: CASSAVLAKNIQYF. CDR3 nucleotide sequence: TGTGCCAGCAGCGCTGTCTTAGCCAAAAACATTCAGTACTTC. Supplemented by reference TRBV11-2 and TRBJ2-4, the full variable domain reads EAGVAQSPRYKIIEKRQSVAFWCNPISGHATLYWYQQILGQGPKLLIQFQNNGVVDDSQLPKDRFSAERLKGVDSTLKIQPAKLEDSAVYLCASSAVLAKNIQYFGAGTRLSVL.

The V and J genes are TRBV29-1 and TRBJ1-2; no reliable D call. CDR3 size: 9 residues. CDR1 and CDR2 from the germline V gene are SQVTM and ANQGSEA. Trimming stripped 3 bases from V and 6 bases from J, with 2 bases between. This CDR3 reads CSVDNGYTF. The CDR3, as DNA: TGCAGCGTTGACAATGGCTACACCTTC.

This clonotype was found once. V gene TRBV6-1 combines with J gene TRBJ1-4; D not resolved. Trimming stripped 4 bases from V and 3 bases from J, with 15 bases between. The CDR3 has 16 residues. Per germline, CDR1 MNHNS and CDR2 SASEGT. The CDR3 DNA follows: TGTGCCAGCAGTGGAAACAGCGGCATATCTAATGAAAAACTGTTTTTT. Translating gives CASSGNSGISNEKLFF.

This clonotype occurred a few times. This chain connects TRBV5-1 to TRBJ2-5; 11 nucleotides align to TRBD2. The CDR3 is made up of 16 amino acids. Germline CDR1 is SGHRS and CDR2 is YFSETQ. After removal of 1 base from V and 2 bases from J, the junction contained 4 bases not matched to a gene. The CDR3 coding sequence is TGCGCCAGCAGCTTGACTAGCGGGGGATCTCAAGAGACCCAGTACTTC. It codes for CASSLTSGGSQETQYF. Complete variable domain (other parts from reference TRBV5-1 and TRBJ2-5): KAGVTQTPRYLIKTRGQQVTLSCSPISGHRSVSWYQQTPGQGLQFLFEYFSETQRNKGNFPGRFSGRQFSNSRSEMNVSTLELGDSALYLCASSLTSGGSQETQYFGPGTRLLVL.

This clonotype was counted at least ten times. The CDR3 spells CASRRDGSYEQYF. The CDR3 DNA is TGTGCCAGCCGCCGGGACGGCTCCTACGAGCAGTACTTC. This rearrangement joins TRBV2 to TRBJ2-7, with D perhaps matching TRBD1 or TRBD2 (5 bases each). Germline CDR1 is SNHLY and CDR2 is FYNNEI. The CDR3 contains 13 residues. V lost 8 bases and J lost 0, with 11 bases in between.

The chain links TRBV20-1 to TRBJ1-6; maybe TRBD1 (6 bases). Germline CDR1 is DFQATT and CDR2 is SNEGSKA (reference sequence). The CDR3 consists of 13 residues. Trimming took off 6 bases at V and 10 bases at J, with 16 bases between the two ends. This CDR3 is CSAPAWDTSPLHF. CDR3 bases: TGCAGTGCGCCAGCCTGGGACACCTCACCCCTCCACTTT.

This clonotype was seen only a few times. V usage is TRBV11-2 and J usage is TRBJ2-5; possibly TRBD1 for D (6 bases). V was shortened by 3 bases and J by 5 bases, with 16 bases between the two germline ends. Per the germline V gene, CDR1 is SGHAT and CDR2 is FQNNGV. There are 15 residues in the CDR3. In DNA, the CDR3 is TGTGCCAGCAGCTTGGGACATTCAAAGGGTGAGACCCAGTACTTC. Its translation is CASSLGHSKGETQYF.

Comment on this clonotype: The junction departs from germline at one end; a sequencing error may be responsible. The chain joins TRBV4-1 to TRBJ2-7; tentative D call: TRBD1 (6 bases). CDR1 and CDR2 (germline): MGHRA, YSYEKL. The CDR3 sequence is 14 residues long. The CDR3 sequence: CASSQGRTGYEQYF. In DNA, the CDR3 is TGCGCCAGCAGTCAAGGGCGAACAGGGTACGAGCAGTACTTC.

V is TRBV20-1 and J is TRBJ1-5, with TRBD1 identical over 8 bases. This CDR3 is 13 amino acids long. CDR1 DFQATT and CDR2 SNEGSKA come from the germline V gene (reference sequence). V lost 6 bases and J lost 6; bases outside the gene matches: 7. This CDR3 is CSANRGESQPQHF. The CDR3 DNA reads TGCAGTGCGAACAGGGGGGAGAGTCAGCCCCAGCATTTT.

This clonotype has ten or more counts. The chain uses TRBV29-1 and TRBJ2-3; D is perhaps TRBD2 (6 bases). V was cut by 6 bases and J by 0 bases, with 13 bases left in between. This CDR3 spans 14 amino acids. Germline assignment: CDR1 SQVTM and CDR2 ANQGSEA. The CDR3 DNA follows: TGCAGCGTCAGGACTATATCTAGCACAGATACGCAGTATTTT. It translates to CSVRTISSTDTQYF.

The V gene is TRBV20-1, the J gene TRBJ2-7; maybe TRBD2 (6 bases). The CDR3 extends over 12 amino acids. V was clipped by 5 bases and J by 7 bases, with 15 bases between them. The V gene's germline CDR1 is DFQATT and CDR2 SNEGSKA (reference sequence). The CDR3 DNA reads as TGCAGTGCTCCCGGGGGACTGCGAGAGCAGTACTTC. Translating gives CSAPGGLREQYF.

This chain connects TRBV6-1 to TRBJ2-3; 7 positions match TRBD1. CDR3 length equals 18 residues. Germline trimming cut 4 bases from V and 1 base from J; bases unmatched to any gene: 14. Germline CDR1 MNHNS, CDR2 SASEGT. CDR3 in amino acids: CASSVRGEGGLRTDTQYF. DNA of the CDR3: TGTGCCAGCAGTGTAAGAGGGGAAGGGGGCCTCCGCACAGATACGCAGTATTTT.

This clonotype has more than one count but fewer than ten. The chain employs TRBV20-1 and TRBJ1-1, with unresolved D. Trimming took 2 bases from V and 0 from J, leaving 10 bases between them. The germline V gene has CDR1 DFQATT and CDR2 SNEGSKA (reference sequence). The length of the CDR3 is 14 residues. This CDR3 is CSARPGSLNTEAFF. In nucleotides, the CDR3 is TGCAGTGCTAGACCTGGGTCTTTGAACACTGAAGCTTTCTTT.